A selection of T cell receptor beta chains follows, all from one sample in a study of CD8+CD57+ T cells in acquired aplastic anemia. Each CDR3 protein is one row after TCRdb ran MiXCR on the reads. Of about 180,000 distinct CDR3 sequences listed, around 50% are singletons. Sequencing used sorted CD4+, CD8+, or CD8+CD57+ T cells (not recorded which) from PBMCs. These receptor sequences come from a human donor with aplastic anemia. Both conserved end residues are part of each CDR3. The order of the fields is clone size, V gene, D gene, J gene, CDR3 DNA, CDR3 protein. A D gene is named only where the DNA matches it firmly. Clone size is given for some rows only: seen once, a few or many times, or a class if the clone is expanded.

>NA|TRBV20-1|NA|TRBJ2-1
TGCAGTGCCCCGACATGGGGGTCCTACAATGAGCAGTTCTTC
CSAPTWGSYNEQFF
>once|TRBV20-1|NA|TRBJ2-7
TGCAGTGCTACGGGTGGGACAGGGCTAAGCGGGAGGGCCTACGAGCAGTACTTC
CSATGGTGLSGRAYEQYF
>NA|TRBV5-4|NA|TRBJ2-7
TGTGCCAGCAGCTTGTCCGCAGGCCTCGAGCAGTACTTC
CASSLSAGLEQYF
>NA|TRBV19|TRBD1|TRBJ1-3
TGTGCCAGACAATTGGACAGGGTGGCTGGAAACACCATATATTTT
CARQLDRVAGNTIYF
>NA|TRBV3-1|NA|TRBJ2-2
TGTGCCAGCAGCCCCGAGGGAGAGGTGACCGGGGAGCTGTTTTTT
CASSPEGEVTGELFF
>NA|TRBV20-1|TRBD1|TRBJ2-7
TGCAGTGCTAGAGTCTGGGACAGTGGATCCTACGAGCAGTACTTC
CSARVWDSGSYEQYF
>NA|TRBV7-2|NA|TRBJ1-1
TGTGCCAGCATCCCCGATCGGGCCACTGAAGCTTTCTTT
CASIPDRATEAFF
>NA|TRBV10-2|TRBD1|TRBJ2-7
TGCGCCAGCAGGCAGACAGGGGCTTCCTACGAGCAGTACTTC
CASRQTGASYEQYF
>many|TRBV7-2|NA|TRBJ2-7
TGTGCCAGCAGCTTAGCGCGCGAGCAGTACTTC
CASSLAREQYF
>NA|TRBV19|NA|TRBJ2-1
TGTGCCAGTAGTGGACAACTAAACAATGAGCAGTTCTTC
CASSGQLNNEQFF
>many|TRBV5-1|NA|TRBJ1-6
TGCGCCAGCAGCGTGAACCGGGACAATAATTCACCCCTCCACTTT
CASSVNRDNNSPLHF
>NA|TRBV12-5|NA|TRBJ2-3
TGTGCTAGTGGTTTGGCCTCGGGGCGGGGAGATACGCAGTATTTT
CASGLASGRGDTQYF
>NA|TRBV15|NA|TRBJ2-1
TGTGCCACCAGCAGACTTCCGCCAGGGGGGAGCTCCTACAATGAGCAGTTCTTC
CATSRLPPGGSSYNEQFF
>many|TRBV15|NA|TRBJ2-2
TGTGCCACCAGCGGCGGATACACCGGGGAGCTGTTTTTT
CATSGGYTGELFF
>NA|TRBV19|TRBD1|TRBJ2-3
TGTGCCAGTAGTAGAAGGGACAGGGGGAGCACAGATACGCAGTATTTT
CASSRRDRGSTDTQYF
>NA|TRBV12-3/TRBV12-4|NA|TRBJ2-7
TGTGCCAGCGCTAGACAAAGCTCCTACGAGCAGTACTTC
CASARQSSYEQYF
>many|TRBV19|NA|TRBJ2-7
TGTGCCAGTAGTGGACCCGTCCGCGAGCAGTACTTC
CASSGPVREQYF
>NA|TRBV20-1|TRBD2|TRBJ2-7
TGCAGTGCTAGAGGGCTAGCGGACGACTACGAGCAGTACTTC
CSARGLADDYEQYF
>once|TRBV5-4|NA|TRBJ2-3
TGTGCCAGCAGCGTTTCAGCGAACACAGATACGCAGTATTTT
CASSVSANTDTQYF
>many|TRBV19|TRBD1|TRBJ1-1
TGTGCCAGTAGTACCACTGGTGCAAACAGGGGAGTGAGCACTGAAGCTTTCTTT
CASSTTGANRGVSTEAFF
>NA|TRBV24-1|NA|TRBJ2-3
TGTGCCTCGTCGGAGGGAAGATCAGATACGCAGTATTTT
CASSEGRSDTQYF
>many|TRBV19|NA|TRBJ1-3
TGTGCCAGTAGTGATGACCGGGCCGCCTCTGGAAACACCATATATTTT
CASSDDRAASGNTIYF
>many|TRBV20-1|NA|TRBJ1-6
TGCAGTGCTAGTGAGGACGTGTATTCACCCCTCCACTTT
CSASEDVYSPLHF
>NA|TRBV11-2|TRBD1|TRBJ2-1
TGTGCCAGCAGCACGCGACAGGGCGGTGAGCAGTTCTTC
CASSTRQGGEQFF
>NA|TRBV14|NA|TRBJ1-2
TGTGCCAGCAGCCCCGGCCAGGGGCAGATCTTTAACTATGGCTACACCTTC
CASSPGQGQIFNYGYTF
>NA|TRBV4-1|TRBD1|TRBJ2-7
TGCGCCAGCAGCCAGGACGACAGGGGGCCGGCCTACGAGCAGTACTTC
CASSQDDRGPAYEQYF
>NA|TRBV2|TRBD1|TRBJ1-6
TGTGCCAGCAACCGCGGGACAGATAATTCACCCCTCCACTTT
CASNRGTDNSPLHF
>many|TRBV28|NA|TRBJ2-7
TGTGCCAGCAGTTCCGCGGACCAACGTTACGAGCAGTACTTC
CASSSADQRYEQYF
>NA|TRBV10-3|TRBD1|TRBJ2-5
TGTGCCATCAGTGGGGACAGACAAGAGACCCAGTACTTC
CAISGDRQETQYF
>few|TRBV12-3/TRBV12-4|TRBD1|TRBJ1-3
TGTGCCAGCAGAACCGGGACAGGGGTAGGGGGAAACACCATATATTTT
CASRTGTGVGGNTIYF
>NA|TRBV5-4|TRBD2|TRBJ2-3
TGTGCCAGCAGCTTGGAAGGGTCTAGCGGGGGGGCGGCAGATACGCAGTATTTT
CASSLEGSSGGAADTQYF
>NA|TRBV6-1|NA|TRBJ2-2
TGTGCCAGCAGTGAAGCCGAAATCGGGGAGCTGTTTTTT
CASSEAEIGELFF
>few|TRBV6-2/TRBV6-3|NA|TRBJ2-3
TGTGCCAGCAGTCCCGCTAGCTCCCGAGATACGCAGTATTTT
CASSPASSRDTQYF
>many|TRBV20-1|NA|TRBJ2-5
TGCAGTGCTACTTACGAGACCCAGTACTTC
CSATYETQYF
>many|TRBV5-6|TRBD1|TRBJ1-6
TGTGCCAGCAGACTTCTTTCGTCGGACAGGGGTAATTCACCCCTCCACTTT
CASRLLSSDRGNSPLHF
>NA|TRBV7-2|NA|TRBJ2-7
TGTGCCAGCGAGGGGGACCACGAGCAGTACTTC
CASEGDHEQYF
>many|TRBV2|NA|TRBJ1-6
TGTGCCAGCAGTGGTTTAGGGAATTCACCCCTCCACTTT
CASSGLGNSPLHF
>few|TRBV24-1|NA|TRBJ2-1
TGTGCCACCAGTGATTACGGGACGAGCTCCTACAATGAGCAGTTCTTC
CATSDYGTSSYNEQFF
>NA|TRBV10-3|NA|TRBJ2-5
TGTGCCATCAGGGACGGCCCGGAGGTGACCCAGTACTTC
CAIRDGPEVTQYF